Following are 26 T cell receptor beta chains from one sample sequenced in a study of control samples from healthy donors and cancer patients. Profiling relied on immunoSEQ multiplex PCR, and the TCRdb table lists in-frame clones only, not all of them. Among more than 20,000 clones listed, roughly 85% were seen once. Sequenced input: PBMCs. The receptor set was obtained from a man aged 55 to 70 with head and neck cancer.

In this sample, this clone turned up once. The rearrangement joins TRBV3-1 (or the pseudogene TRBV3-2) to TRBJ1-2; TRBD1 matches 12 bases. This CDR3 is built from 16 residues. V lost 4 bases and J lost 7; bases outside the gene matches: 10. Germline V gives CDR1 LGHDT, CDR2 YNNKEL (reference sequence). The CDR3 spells CASSLSRDRGLGGYTF. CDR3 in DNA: TGTGCCAGCAGCCTTTCCCGGGACAGGGGGCTAGGTGGCTACACCTTC.

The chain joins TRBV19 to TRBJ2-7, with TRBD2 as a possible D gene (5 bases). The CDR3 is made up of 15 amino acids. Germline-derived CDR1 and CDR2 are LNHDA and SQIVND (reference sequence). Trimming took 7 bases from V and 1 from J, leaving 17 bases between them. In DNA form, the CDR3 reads TGTGCCAGTACGAGAGGGCCCGTCCCTTCCTACGAGCAGTACTTC. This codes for CASTRGPVPSYEQYF. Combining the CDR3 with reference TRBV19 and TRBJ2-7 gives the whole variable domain DGGITQSPKYLFRKEGQNVTLSCEQNLNHDAMYWYRQDPGQGLRLIYYSQIVNDFQKGDIAEGYSVSREKKESFPLTVTSAQKNPTAFYLCASTRGPVPSYEQYFGPGTRLTVT.

CDR3 sequence reads: CASSTGTSGSNEQFF. For the CDR3, the DNA is TGTGCCAGCAGCACTGGGACTAGCGGGTCCAATGAGCAGTTCTTC. V gene TRBV6-5 combines with J gene TRBJ2-1; 12 positions agree with TRBD2. CDR1 is MNHEY, CDR2 SVGAGI, per germline. V was pared by 6 bases and J by 6 bases, with 6 bases of the junction left unmatched. The CDR3 is 15 residues long.

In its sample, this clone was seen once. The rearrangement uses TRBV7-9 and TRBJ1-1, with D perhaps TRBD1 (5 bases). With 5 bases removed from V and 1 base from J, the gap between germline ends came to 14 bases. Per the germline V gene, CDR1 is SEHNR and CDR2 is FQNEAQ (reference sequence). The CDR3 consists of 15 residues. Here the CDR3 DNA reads TGTGCCAGCAGCCCTGAGGGGTCAGGGAACACTGAAGCTTTCTTT. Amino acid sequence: CASSPEGSGNTEAFF.

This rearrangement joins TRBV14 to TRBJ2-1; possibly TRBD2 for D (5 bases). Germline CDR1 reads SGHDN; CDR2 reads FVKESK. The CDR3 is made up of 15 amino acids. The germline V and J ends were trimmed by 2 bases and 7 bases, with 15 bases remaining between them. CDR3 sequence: CASSQLPPTGNEQFF. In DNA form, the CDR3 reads TGTGCCAGCAGCCAACTCCCCCCGACGGGGAATGAGCAGTTCTTC.

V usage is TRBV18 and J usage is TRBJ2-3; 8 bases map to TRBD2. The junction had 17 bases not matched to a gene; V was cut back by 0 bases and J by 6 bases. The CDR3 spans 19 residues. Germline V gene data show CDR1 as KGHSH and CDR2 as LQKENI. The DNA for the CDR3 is TGTGCCAGCTCACCACCACAACGTACTAGCGGTGGGGCGGGTGATACGCAGTATTTT. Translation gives CASSPPQRTSGGAGDTQYF. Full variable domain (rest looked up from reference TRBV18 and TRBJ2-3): NAGVMQNPRHLVRRRGQEARLRCSPMKGHSHVYWYRQLPEEGLKFMVYLQKENIIDESGMPKERFSAEFPKEGPSILRIQQVVRGDSAAYFCASSPPQRTSGGAGDTQYFGPGTRLTVL.

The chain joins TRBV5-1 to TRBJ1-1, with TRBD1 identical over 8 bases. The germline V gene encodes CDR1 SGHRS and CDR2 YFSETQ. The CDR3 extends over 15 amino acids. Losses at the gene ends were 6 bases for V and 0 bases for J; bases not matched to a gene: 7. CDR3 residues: CASKGTGSLNTEAFF. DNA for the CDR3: TGCGCCAGCAAAGGGACAGGTTCATTGAACACTGAAGCTTTCTTT.

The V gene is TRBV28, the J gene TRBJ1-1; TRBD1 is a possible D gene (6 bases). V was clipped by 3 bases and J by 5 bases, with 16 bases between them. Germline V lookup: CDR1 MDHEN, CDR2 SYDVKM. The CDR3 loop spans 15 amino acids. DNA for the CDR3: TGTGCCAGCAGTTTTCTATCGGGGGCAGGAACTGAAGCTTTCTTT. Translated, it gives CASSFLSGAGTEAFF.

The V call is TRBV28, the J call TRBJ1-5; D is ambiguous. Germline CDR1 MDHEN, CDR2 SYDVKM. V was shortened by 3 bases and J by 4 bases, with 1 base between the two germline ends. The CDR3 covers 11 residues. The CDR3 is CASSLNQPQHF. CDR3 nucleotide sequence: TGTGCCAGCAGTTTGAATCAGCCCCAGCATTTT.

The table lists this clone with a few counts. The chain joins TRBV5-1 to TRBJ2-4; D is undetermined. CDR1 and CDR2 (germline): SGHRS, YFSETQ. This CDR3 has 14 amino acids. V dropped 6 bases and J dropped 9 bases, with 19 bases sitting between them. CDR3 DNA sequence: TGCGCCAGCACCCCCGTCCCGGAGTCTCTCATTCAGTACTTC. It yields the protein CASTPVPESLIQYF.

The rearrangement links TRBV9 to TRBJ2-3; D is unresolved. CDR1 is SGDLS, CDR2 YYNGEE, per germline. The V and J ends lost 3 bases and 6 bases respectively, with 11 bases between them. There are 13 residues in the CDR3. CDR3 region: CASSASSADTQYF. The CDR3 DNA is TGTGCCAGCAGCGCCTCCAGCGCCGATACGCAGTATTTT.

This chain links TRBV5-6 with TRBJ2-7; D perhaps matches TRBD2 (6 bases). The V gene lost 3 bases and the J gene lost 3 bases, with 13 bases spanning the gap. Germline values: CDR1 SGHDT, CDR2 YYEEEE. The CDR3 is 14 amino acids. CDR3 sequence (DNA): TGTGCCAGCAGCTCGTACGGGGGACTCTACGAGCAGTACGTC. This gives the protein CASSSYGGLYEQYV.

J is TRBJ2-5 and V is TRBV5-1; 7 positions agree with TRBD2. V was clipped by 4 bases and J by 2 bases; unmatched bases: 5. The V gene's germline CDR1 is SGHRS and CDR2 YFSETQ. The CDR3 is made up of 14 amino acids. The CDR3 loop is CASSESGGQETQYF. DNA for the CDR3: TGCGCCAGCAGCGAATCGGGGGGACAAGAGACCCAGTACTTC.

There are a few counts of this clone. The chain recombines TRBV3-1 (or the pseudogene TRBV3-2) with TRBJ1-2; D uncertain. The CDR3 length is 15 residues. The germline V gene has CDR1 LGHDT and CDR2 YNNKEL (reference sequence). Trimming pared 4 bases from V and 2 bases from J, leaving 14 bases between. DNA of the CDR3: TGTGCCAGCAGCCCCGGGGAACAGTCGAACTATGGCTACACCTTC. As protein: CASSPGEQSNYGYTF.

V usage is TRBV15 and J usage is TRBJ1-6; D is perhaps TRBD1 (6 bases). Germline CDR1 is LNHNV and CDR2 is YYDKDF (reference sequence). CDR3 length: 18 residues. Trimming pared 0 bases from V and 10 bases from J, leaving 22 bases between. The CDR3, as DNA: TGTGCCACCAGCAGAGATAGGACGCCGGGGGCAGTGGGGTCACCCCTCCACTTT. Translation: CATSRDRTPGAVGSPLHF.

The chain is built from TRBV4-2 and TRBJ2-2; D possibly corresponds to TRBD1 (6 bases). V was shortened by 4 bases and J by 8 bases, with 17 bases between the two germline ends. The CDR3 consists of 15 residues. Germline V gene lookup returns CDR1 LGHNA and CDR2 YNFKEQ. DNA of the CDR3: TGTGCCAGCAGCCTTGGGACATCCGAAGGGGGGGAGCTGTTTTTT. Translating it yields CASSLGTSEGGELFF.

The CDR3 spells CASSPRGVGGNIQYF. The DNA of the CDR3 is TGTGCCAGCAGCCCCCGAGGTGTTGGGGGAAACATTCAGTACTTC. J is TRBJ2-4 and V is TRBV11-2; tentatively, D is TRBD1 or TRBD2 (5 bases each). This CDR3 is 15 amino acids long. V lost 5 bases and J 6 bases, leaving 17 bases between the germline ends. From germline, CDR1 is SGHAT and CDR2 FQNNGV.

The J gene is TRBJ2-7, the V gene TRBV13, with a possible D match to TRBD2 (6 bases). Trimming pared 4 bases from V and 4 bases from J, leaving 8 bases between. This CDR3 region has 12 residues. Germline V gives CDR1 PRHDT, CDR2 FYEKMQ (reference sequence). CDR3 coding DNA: TGTGCCAGCAGCTCCGGGGGTTACGAGCAGTACGTC. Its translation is CASSSGGYEQYV.

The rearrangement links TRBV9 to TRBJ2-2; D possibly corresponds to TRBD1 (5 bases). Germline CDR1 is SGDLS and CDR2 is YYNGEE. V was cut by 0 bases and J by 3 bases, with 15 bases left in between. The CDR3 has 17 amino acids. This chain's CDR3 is CASSVASQGGYTGELFF. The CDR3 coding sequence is TGTGCCAGCAGCGTAGCTTCGCAGGGCGGATACACCGGGGAGCTGTTTTTT. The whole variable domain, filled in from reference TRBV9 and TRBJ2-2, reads DSGVTQTPKHLITATGQRVTLRCSPRSGDLSVYWYQQSLDQGLQFLIQYYNGEERAKGNILERFSAQQFPDLHSELNLSSLELGDSALYFCASSVASQGGYTGELFFGEGSRLTVL.

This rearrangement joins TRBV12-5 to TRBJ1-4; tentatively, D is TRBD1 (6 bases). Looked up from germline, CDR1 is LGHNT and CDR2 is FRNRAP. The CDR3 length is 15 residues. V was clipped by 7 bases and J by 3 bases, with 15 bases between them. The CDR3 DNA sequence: TGTGCTAGTGCCCTAGGGGGGGGATCTAATGAAAAACTGTTTTTT. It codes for CASALGGGSNEKLFF.

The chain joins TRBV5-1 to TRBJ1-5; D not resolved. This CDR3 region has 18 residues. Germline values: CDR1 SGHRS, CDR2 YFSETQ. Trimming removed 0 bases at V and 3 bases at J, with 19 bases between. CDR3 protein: CASSLAGFTRGNNQPQHF. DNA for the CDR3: TGCGCCAGCAGCTTGGCCGGGTTTACAAGAGGGAACAATCAGCCCCAGCATTTT.

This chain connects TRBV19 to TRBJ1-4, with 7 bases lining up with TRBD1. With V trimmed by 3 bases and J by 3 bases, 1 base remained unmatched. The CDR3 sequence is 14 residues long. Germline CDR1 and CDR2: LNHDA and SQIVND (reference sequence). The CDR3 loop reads CASSIDRANEKLFF. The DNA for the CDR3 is TGTGCCAGTAGTATTGACAGGGCTAATGAAAAACTGTTTTTT.

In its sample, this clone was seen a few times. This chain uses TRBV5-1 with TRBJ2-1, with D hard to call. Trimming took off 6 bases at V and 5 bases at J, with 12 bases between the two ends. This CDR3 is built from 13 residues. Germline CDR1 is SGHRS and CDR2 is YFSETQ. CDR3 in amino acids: CASKATPDNEQFF. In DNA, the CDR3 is TGCGCCAGCAAGGCGACCCCCGACAATGAGCAGTTCTTC.

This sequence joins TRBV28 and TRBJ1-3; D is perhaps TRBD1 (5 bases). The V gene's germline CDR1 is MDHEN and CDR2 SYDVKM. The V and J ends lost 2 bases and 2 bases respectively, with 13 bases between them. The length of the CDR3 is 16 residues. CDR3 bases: TGTGCCAGCAGTTTACGGGGGGAGGGTACTGGAAACACCATATATTTT. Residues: CASSLRGEGTGNTIYF.

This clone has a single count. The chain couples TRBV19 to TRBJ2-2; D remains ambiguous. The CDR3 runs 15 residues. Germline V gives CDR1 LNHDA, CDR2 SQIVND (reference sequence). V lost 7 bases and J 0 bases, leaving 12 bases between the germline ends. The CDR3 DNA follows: TGTGCCAGTACTCCCCTCCACGCGAACACCGGGGAGCTGTTTTTT. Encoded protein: CASTPLHANTGELFF.

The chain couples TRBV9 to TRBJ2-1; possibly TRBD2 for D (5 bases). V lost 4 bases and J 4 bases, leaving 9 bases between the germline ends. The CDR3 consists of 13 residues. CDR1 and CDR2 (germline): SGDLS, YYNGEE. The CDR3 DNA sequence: TGTGCCAGCAGCCCAAGAGGGTACAATGAGCAGTTCTTC. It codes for CASSPRGYNEQFF.